Listed here are 4 T cell receptor beta chains from one sample, sequenced in a study of blood T cell repertoires in COVID-19. Measured with immunoSEQ multiplex PCR; TCRdb has only the in-frame clones, and not every one. The data hold about 37,000 clones, with about 90% observed a single time. Material: peripheral blood. The receptors derive from a woman aged 80 or over with acute or convalescent COVID-19.

The genes are TRBV5-1 and TRBJ1-2; 7 nucleotides match TRBD1. CDR1 and CDR2 (germline): SGHRS, YFSETQ. V lost 5 bases, J lost 4 bases, and 11 bases stayed unmatched. The length of the CDR3 is 15 residues. CDR3 amino acids: CASSFSQGVSYGYTF. The CDR3 nucleotides read TGCGCCAGCAGTTTCAGTCAGGGGGTTAGCTATGGCTACACCTTC.

The V call is TRBV3-1 (or the pseudogene TRBV3-2), the J call TRBJ2-5, with D perhaps TRBD1 (5 bases). Between the trimmed V and J ends, which lost 2 bases and 4 bases, there was a span of 17 bases. The germline V gene encodes CDR1 LGHDT and CDR2 YNNKEL (reference sequence). The CDR3 loop spans 16 amino acids. The CDR3 DNA reads TGTGCCAGCAGCCAAAAACTGTCGGACACCGGAGAGACCCAGTACTTC. Residues: CASSQKLSDTGETQYF.

V and J are TRBV18 and TRBJ1-1, with D possibly TRBD1 on 6 matching bases. This CDR3 has 14 amino acids. The germline gives CDR1 KGHSH, CDR2 LQKENI. V shed 4 bases and J shed 2 bases, with 11 bases lying between them. In nucleotides, the CDR3 is TGTGCCAGCTCACTAGGACAGATAAACACTGAAGCTTTCTTT. It encodes CASSLGQINTEAFF.

The chain combines TRBV18 with TRBJ2-7; D gene ambiguous. Germline-derived CDR1 and CDR2 are KGHSH and LQKENI. V was cut by 2 bases and J by 0 bases, with 8 bases left in between. The CDR3 runs to 14 residues. As DNA, the CDR3 is TGTGCCAGCTCACCATTTTCAGACTCCTACGAGCAGTACTTC. Protein product: CASSPFSDSYEQYF.